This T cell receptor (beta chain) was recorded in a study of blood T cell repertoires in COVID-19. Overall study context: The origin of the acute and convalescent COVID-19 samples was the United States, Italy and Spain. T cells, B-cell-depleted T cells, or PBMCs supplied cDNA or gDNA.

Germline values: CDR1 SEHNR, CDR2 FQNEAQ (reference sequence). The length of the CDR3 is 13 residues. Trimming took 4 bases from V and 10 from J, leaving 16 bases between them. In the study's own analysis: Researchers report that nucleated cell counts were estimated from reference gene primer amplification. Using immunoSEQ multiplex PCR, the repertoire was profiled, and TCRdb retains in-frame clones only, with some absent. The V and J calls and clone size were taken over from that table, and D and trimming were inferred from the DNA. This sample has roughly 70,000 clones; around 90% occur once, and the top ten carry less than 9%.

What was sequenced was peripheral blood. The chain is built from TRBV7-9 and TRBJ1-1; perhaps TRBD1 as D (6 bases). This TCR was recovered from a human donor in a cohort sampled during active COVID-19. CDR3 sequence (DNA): TGTGCCAGCAGCTCAGGTCAGGGGACGAGAGCTTTCTTT. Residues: CASSSGQGTRAFF.